This T cell receptor (beta chain) was sequenced for a study of T-cell reconstitution after alpha-beta-depleted transplantation in children (TCRdb year 2016). Looking at the study overall: T-cell immune reconstitution after TCRalphabeta/CD19-depleted allogeneic hematopoietic cell transplantation in children was quantitatively tracked in the study by means of TCR repertoire profiling.

This clonotype occurred a few times. Its antigen is still unknown. Base qualities were left out, and no much larger clone turns up one base away. Library construction relied on PCR. Data came from an Illumina HiSeq 2500. To normalize quantification of the TCRbeta repertoire, the TCR libraries were built with molecular barcoding that relied on unique molecular identifiers. TCRdb trimmed public reads at Q25 via fastp, called clones via MiXCR and kept in-frame beta chains. Every entry covers one CDR3 protein and lists the most common genes and DNA from its rows. This sample has around 380,000 distinct CDR3 sequences in its table, and under 13% of those were observed once. Jointly, the top ten make up approximately 5% of the sample. The CDR3 runs 16 amino acids, cysteine and phenylalanine included. The kept DNA is CDR3 alone, 48 bases in frame from the first base. For CDR1 and CDR2, the germline V gene (reference sequence) lists DFQATT and SNEGSKA. The V end gives up 5 bases and the J end 1 base, leaving 12 bases in the junction not matched to a gene.

The origin of this receptor is a human donor who donated a stem cell graft to a child with acute myeloid leukemia. The sample in question was PBMCs from the stem cell graft donor, obtained from the stem cell graft. This chain joins TRBV20-1 to TRBJ2-5, and TRBD2 matches 8 of the central bases. The DNA is TGCAGTGCTTCTCCACAGAAAGCGGGAGTCCAAGAGACCCAGTACTTC. Translated, this is CSASPQKAGVQETQYF.